The subject of this entry is one T cell receptor (beta chain). This specimen belongs to a study of cytomegalovirus exposure and HLA in healthy donors. In germline, CDR1 is MNHEY, CDR2 SMNVEV (reference sequence). The CDR3 length is 15 residues. With 4 bases removed from V and 5 bases from J, the gap between germline ends came to 17 bases. Amplification used 60 Vbeta primers and 13 Jbeta primers. Clones were read by immunoSEQ multiplex PCR, and TCRdb kept only the in-frame ones, dropping some. The top ten clones hold approximately 4.4% of a sample with more than 90,000 clones, 65% to 80% of them seen once.

Sample: PBMCs. J is TRBJ1-1 and V is TRBV27, with a weak D call TRBD1 (6 bases). This TCR came from a man aged 25 to 40 in good health and CMV-seropositive. Here the CDR3 DNA reads TGTGCCAGCAGTTGGGGGTCCAGGGGTGTAACTGAAGCTTTCTTT. It encodes CASSWGSRGVTEAFF.